Following are 31 T cell receptor beta chains from one sample sequenced in a study of blood T cell repertoires in COVID-19. The method was immunoSEQ multiplex PCR; TCRdb's version includes in-frame clones alone and lacks a portion of them. The table includes 150,000 to 200,000 clones, about 89% detected once. Sequenced: PBMCs or T cells enriched from blood (not recorded which). These receptors were collected from a woman younger than 35 who had recovered from COVID-19.

J is TRBJ1-1 and V is TRBV2, with D possibly matching TRBD1 (6 bases). Germline assignment: CDR1 SNHLY and CDR2 FYNNEI. V lost 7 bases and J lost 4, with 13 bases in between. The CDR3 length is 13 residues. CDR3 protein: CASIVGGGTEAFF. DNA of the CDR3: TGTGCCAGCATCGTGGGAGGGGGCACTGAAGCTTTCTTT.

The chain employs TRBV7-2 and TRBJ2-2; TRBD1 agrees at 10 bases. This CDR3 region has 16 residues. Trimming at V came to 10 bases and at J to 2 bases, leaving 10 bases not matched to a gene. In germline, CDR1 is SGHTA, CDR2 FQGNSA. The chain's CDR3 is CATRQGAPINTGELFF. The CDR3 nucleotides are TGTGCCACCCGACAGGGGGCCCCGATAAACACCGGGGAGCTGTTTTTT. Supplemented by reference TRBV7-2 and TRBJ2-2, the full variable domain reads GAGVSQSPSNKVTEKGKDVELRCDPISGHTALYWYRQSLGQGLEFLIYFQGNSAPDKSGLPSDRFSAERTGGSVSTLTIQRTQQEDSAVYLCATRQGAPINTGELFFGEGSRLTVL.

V and J are TRBV4-1 and TRBJ2-7; maybe TRBD2 (5 bases). This CDR3 is built from 15 residues. The V gene lost 1 base and the J gene lost 2 bases, with 12 bases spanning the gap. Germline loops: CDR1 MGHRA, CDR2 YSYEKL. The CDR3 loop reads CASSQAEGLAYEQYF. For the CDR3, the DNA is TGCGCCAGCAGCCAAGCCGAAGGACTTGCCTACGAGCAGTACTTC.

V and J are TRBV7-3 and TRBJ2-2; a weak D match, TRBD2 (5 bases). In germline, CDR1 is SGHTA, CDR2 FQGTGA. The CDR3 sequence is 12 residues long. The V end was cut by 4 bases, the J end by 7 bases, with 7 bases between. Here the CDR3 DNA reads TGTGCCAGCAGCTCCGGAGGCGGGGAGCTGTTTTTT. Encoded protein: CASSSGGGELFF.

There are many counts of this clone. Other nucleotide sequences from this sample produce the same CDR3. The chain employs TRBV5-1 and TRBJ1-1, with D perhaps matching TRBD1 (5 bases). V was cut by 0 bases and J by 1 base, with 7 bases left in between. Germline V lookup: CDR1 SGHRS, CDR2 YFSETQ. The CDR3 runs to 14 residues. The CDR3 spells CASSLGDRNTEAFF. CDR3 in DNA: TGCGCCAGCAGCTTGGGCGACAGGAACACTGAAGCTTTCTTT.

J is TRBJ2-5 and V is TRBV2, with D perhaps TRBD2 (6 bases). CDR3 length equals 15 residues. Germline V lookup: CDR1 SNHLY, CDR2 FYNNEI. The V and J ends lost 6 bases and 5 bases respectively, with 19 bases between them. CDR3 DNA sequence: TGTGCCAGCAGGGACGGGACTTCCGATTGGGAGACCCAGTACTTC. It encodes CASRDGTSDWETQYF.

The chain joins TRBV3-1 (or the pseudogene TRBV3-2) to TRBJ1-2; tentatively, D is TRBD1 (6 bases). This CDR3 has 14 amino acids. With 1 base removed from V and 4 bases from J, the gap between germline ends came to 10 bases. Per germline, CDR1 LGHDT and CDR2 YNNKEL (reference sequence). DNA of the CDR3: TGTGCCAGCAGCCAAGTCCAGGACAGCTATGGCTACACCTTC. Residues: CASSQVQDSYGYTF.

The chain recombines TRBV6-5 with TRBJ1-6; D may be TRBD1 (5 bases). Germline CDR1 MNHEY, CDR2 SVGAGI. The V end lost 0 bases, the J end lost 4 bases, and 10 bases lay between the germline ends. The length of the CDR3 is 16 residues. The CDR3 coding sequence is TGTGCCAGCAGTTACTCGCACGGGGGATATAATTCACCCCTCCACTTT. Amino acid sequence: CASSYSHGGYNSPLHF.

This chain links TRBV19 with TRBJ2-7; D gene unclear. Trimming removed 5 bases from V and 0 bases from J, with 14 bases in between. In germline, CDR1 is LNHDA, CDR2 SQIVND (reference sequence). The CDR3 is made up of 15 amino acids. In nucleotides, the CDR3 is TGTGCCAGTAGTGCCGCCCCACGGAGCTCCTACGAGCAGTACTTC. It is translated as CASSAAPRSSYEQYF.

This clone occurred once. The chain is built from TRBV5-1 and TRBJ1-1; D unclear. CDR1 and CDR2 (germline): SGHRS, YFSETQ. The CDR3 sequence is 13 residues long. Trimming removed 3 bases from V and 9 bases from J, with 15 bases in between. CDR3 loop: CASSSSFEGKAFF. The CDR3 DNA sequence: TGCGCCAGCAGCTCATCATTTGAGGGAAAAGCTTTCTTT.

V gene TRBV24-1 combines with J gene TRBJ1-6; no clear D gene. Trimming pared 9 bases from V and 10 bases from J, leaving 18 bases between. CDR1 KGHDR and CDR2 SFDVKD come from the germline V gene. This CDR3 has 14 amino acids. In DNA form, the CDR3 reads TGTGCCACCTCCGAGGGAGGGTTTGGGTCACCCCTCCACTTT. Its protein is CATSEGGFGSPLHF.

This chain joins TRBV12-2 and TRBJ2-1; TRBD2 is the table's D call and was not checked against the DNA. TRBV12-2 is shown as a pseudogene. CDR3 length equals 17 residues. CDR3 region: CASRLPWAGRTRGEQFF. The CDR3 DNA is TGTGCAAGTCGCTTACCCTGGGCGGGTAGGACGCGTGGAGAGCAGTTCTTC.

The chain carries TRBV5-6 and TRBJ2-7; possible D gene TRBD2, 5 bases. V lost 4 bases and J 6 bases, leaving 14 bases between the germline ends. CDR3 size: 13 residues. Germline CDR1 is SGHDT and CDR2 is YYEEEE. The CDR3 region is CASSVREGREQYF. The CDR3 region has the DNA TGTGCCAGCAGCGTTCGTGAGGGTCGCGAGCAGTACTTC. The full variable domain, completed using reference TRBV5-6 and TRBJ2-7, is DAGVTQSPTHLIKTRGQQVTLRCSPKSGHDTVSWYQQALGQGPQFIFQYYEEEERQRGNFPDRFSGHQFPNYSSELNVNALLLGDSALYLCASSVREGREQYFGPGTRLTVT.

V and J are TRBV9 and TRBJ2-1; maybe TRBD2 (7 bases). V was trimmed by 0 bases and J by 8 bases, leaving 18 bases between them. CDR3 length equals 16 residues. Germline V gives CDR1 SGDLS, CDR2 YYNGEE. CDR3 protein: CASSVVPAGAGDEQFF. CDR3 nucleotide sequence: TGTGCCAGCAGCGTAGTCCCCGCGGGGGCCGGGGATGAGCAGTTCTTC.

The chain recombines TRBV7-2 with TRBJ2-2, with 14 bases lining up with TRBD2. J lost 7 bases, V lost 5 bases, and 6 bases had no gene match. The CDR3 runs 16 residues. Germline V lookup: CDR1 SGHTA, CDR2 FQGNSA. CDR3 amino acids: CASSKTSGGVIGELFF. The CDR3 DNA is TGTGCCAGCAGCAAGACTAGCGGGGGGGTTATCGGGGAGCTGTTTTTT.

The rearrangement joins TRBV7-8 to TRBJ1-6; D may be TRBD1 (5 bases). Germline assignment: CDR1 SGHVS and CDR2 FQNEAQ. The V and J ends lost 1 base and 2 bases respectively, with 12 bases between them. The CDR3 has 17 residues. CDR3 sequence: CASSLGGRAAYNSPLHF. Written as DNA, the CDR3 is TGTGCCAGCAGCTTAGGGGGCCGGGCCGCCTATAATTCACCCCTCCACTTT.

This chain links TRBV28 with TRBJ1-5, with 9 nucleotides matching TRBD1. The CDR3 sequence is 16 residues long. V lost 8 bases to trimming and J lost 5 bases; unmatched junction nucleotides: 13. Germline CDR1 is MDHEN and CDR2 is SYDVKM. CDR3 nucleotide sequence: TGTGCCAGCTATCCCGCGGGACAGGGCCGGGATCAGCCCCAGCATTTT. It specifies CASYPAGQGRDQPQHF.

The rearrangement links TRBV27 to TRBJ2-3, with 7 bases aligning to TRBD1. CDR3 length equals 15 residues. With 9 bases clipped from V and 0 bases from J, the junction kept 9 bases outside the gene matches. Germline V gene data show CDR1 as MNHEY and CDR2 as SMNVEV (reference sequence). CDR3 sequence: CASEKTGQSTDTQYF. The CDR3, as DNA: TGTGCCAGTGAGAAAACGGGACAGAGCACAGATACGCAGTATTTT.

This chain links TRBV14 with TRBJ2-5; D may be TRBD1 (5 bases). The CDR3 runs to 14 residues. V gave up 5 bases and J gave up 5 bases, with 15 bases separating them. Germline CDR1 is SGHDN and CDR2 is FVKESK. The CDR3 loop is CASSFRAVQETQYF. The CDR3 region has the DNA TGTGCCAGCAGCTTCAGGGCCGTGCAGGAGACCCAGTACTTC. The full variable domain, its missing parts supplied by reference TRBV14 and TRBJ2-5, is EAGVTQFPSHSVIEKGQTVTLRCDPISGHDNLYWYRRVMGKEIKFLLHFVKESKQDESGMPNNRFLAERTGGTYSTLKVQPAELEDSGVYFCASSFRAVQETQYFGPGTRLLVL.

J is TRBJ1-2 and V is TRBV28; weak D call: TRBD1 (6 bases). The CDR3 consists of 14 residues. V dropped 2 bases and J dropped 5 bases, with 12 bases sitting between them. Germline CDR1 is MDHEN and CDR2 is SYDVKM. The CDR3 loop reads CASSLVFGTYGYTF. The CDR3 DNA sequence: TGTGCCAGCAGTTTAGTCTTTGGGACATATGGCTACACCTTC.

This chain joins TRBV5-1 and TRBJ1-2; D is perhaps TRBD1 (5 bases). The CDR3 runs to 14 residues. Germline CDR1 reads SGHRS; CDR2 reads YFSETQ. V was cut by 4 bases and J by 4 bases, with 14 bases left in between. The CDR3: CASSPMGLSYGYTF. The CDR3 DNA reads as TGCGCCAGCAGCCCGATGGGACTAAGCTATGGCTACACCTTC.

The rearrangement joins TRBV21-1 to TRBJ1-6; TRBD1, the table's D call, was not compared with the DNA. TRBV21-1 is flagged as a pseudogene. This CDR3 is built from 19 residues. The DNA for the CDR3 is TGTGCCAGCAGCAAGGAGACCGGGACAGGGAGCTCCTATAATTCACCCCTCCACTTT. Its translation: CASSKETGTGSSYNSPLHF.

This chain links TRBV6-6 with TRBJ2-1, with a weak D call TRBD1 (6 bases). Germline-derived CDR1 and CDR2 are MNHNY and SVGAGI (reference sequence). The V and J ends lost 7 bases and 7 bases respectively, with 20 bases between them. This CDR3 comprises 15 residues. CDR3 DNA: TGTGCCAGCAACCGCGGACAGCCCCTGCCAAATGAGCAGTTCTTC. Protein product: CASNRGQPLPNEQFF.

This clone was recorded only once. The rearrangement joins TRBV24-1 to TRBJ2-3; possible D gene TRBD1, 5 bases. With 8 bases removed from V and 6 bases from J, the gap between germline ends came to 14 bases. The CDR3 spans 13 residues. The germline V gene has CDR1 KGHDR and CDR2 SFDVKD. CDR3 residues: CATKARDHDTQYF. The CDR3 nucleotides are TGTGCCACCAAAGCCAGGGATCACGATACGCAGTATTTT.

J is TRBJ2-7 and V is TRBV27; 8 bases are a match to TRBD1. CDR1 and CDR2 (germline): MNHEY, SMNVEV (reference sequence). With V trimmed by 3 bases and J by 3 bases, 1 base remained unmatched. This CDR3 spans 13 amino acids. The CDR3 region has the DNA TGTGCCAGCAGTTTGGGACAGGACTACGAGCAGTACTTC. As protein: CASSLGQDYEQYF.

The J gene is TRBJ1-5, the V gene TRBV12-3 or TRBV12-4; D remains ambiguous. This CDR3 has 12 residues. Trimming removed 3 bases from V and 8 bases from J, with 8 bases in between. The CDR3, as DNA: TGTGCCAGCAGTTTCATACGGGAGCCCCAGCATTTT. Its protein is CASSFIREPQHF.

The V and J genes are TRBV5-6 and TRBJ1-4; maybe TRBD1 (6 bases). Trimming took 2 bases from V and 7 from J, leaving 15 bases between them. The germline V gene encodes CDR1 SGHDT and CDR2 YYEEEE. CDR3 length: 15 amino acids. The CDR3 sequence: CASSLRTAGSEKLFF. For the CDR3, the DNA is TGTGCCAGCAGCTTAAGGACAGCGGGGAGTGAAAAACTGTTTTTT.

In its sample, this clone was seen once. The chain carries TRBV5-1 and TRBJ1-5, with TRBD1 matching over 8 bases. CDR3 length equals 16 residues. Per the germline V gene, CDR1 is SGHRS and CDR2 is YFSETQ. With V trimmed by 0 bases and J by 2 bases, 4 bases remained unmatched. DNA of the CDR3: TGCGCCAGCAGCTTGGACGGACAGGGAGGCAATCAGCCCCAGCATTTT. Translation gives CASSLDGQGGNQPQHF.

The V and J genes are TRBV13 and TRBJ2-5; TRBD1 might be the D (8 bases). The CDR3 runs 15 residues. Trimming stripped 5 bases from V and 6 bases from J, with 19 bases between. In germline, CDR1 is PRHDT, CDR2 FYEKMQ (reference sequence). CDR3 sequence: CASSEAGQARQTQYF. CDR3 in DNA: TGTGCCAGCAGCGAAGCGGGACAGGCCCGCCAGACCCAGTACTTC.

This clone was found many times. V usage is TRBV6-4 and J usage is TRBJ1-6, with no clear D. Per the germline V gene, CDR1 is MRHNA and CDR2 is SNTAGT. The length of the CDR3 is 15 residues. The germline V and J ends were trimmed by 3 bases and 0 bases, with 6 bases remaining between them. In nucleotides, the CDR3 is TGTGCCAGCAGTGAATCTAGCTCCTATAATTCACCCCTCCACTTT. It specifies CASSESSSYNSPLHF.

This chain uses TRBV5-4 with TRBJ2-7; 11 positions match TRBD1. There are 16 residues in the CDR3. From germline, CDR1 is SGHNT and CDR2 YYREEE (reference sequence). After removal of 3 bases from V and 7 bases from J, the junction contained 12 bases not matched to a gene. The CDR3 loop is CASSSMVGTGGQEQYF. Written as DNA, the CDR3 is TGTGCCAGCAGCTCCATGGTGGGGACAGGGGGACAAGAGCAGTACTTC.